Described below is a single T cell receptor beta chain sequence and its context. Its antigen remains unidentified. Method: immunoSEQ multiplex PCR; TCRdb's copy keeps in-frame clones and lacks some. The sample carries around 150,000 clones, about 95% recorded once. This specimen comes from a study of cytomegalovirus exposure and HLA in healthy donors. Findings and limits, study-wide: Listed as cytomegalovirus-associated were 150 or so TCR beta chains. In vitro, three CMV-associated chains proved specific for CMV antigens. Most TCRs appeared rarely, but some public TCRs recurred in many donors.

Between the trimmed V and J ends, which lost 0 bases and 0 bases, there was a span of 8 bases. Germline-derived CDR1 and CDR2 are MNHNY and SVGAGI (reference sequence). The CDR3 contains 15 residues. The specimen sequenced was PBMCs. The rearrangement joins TRBV6-6 to TRBJ1-1, with D unclear. The TCR originated in a woman younger than 35 in good health and CMV-seronegative. CDR3 protein: CASSYSPGMNTEAFF. The CDR3 DNA is TGTGCCAGCAGTTACTCGCCAGGAATGAACACTGAAGCTTTCTTT.